The 7 T cell receptor beta chains listed next were all sequenced from one sample in a study of response to subunit inactivated influenza vaccine. TCRdb fed the RT-PCR reads into MiXCR, producing one record per CDR3 protein. The sample lists under 550,000 distinct CDR3 sequences; approximately 7.7% were seen once. Source: PBMCs from blood, taken approximately 25 months after vaccination. The receptor set was obtained from a man between 45 and 75 years old who received an inactivated influenza vaccine.

Ten or more counts support this clonotype. V is TRBV24-1 and J is TRBJ1-2; TRBD1 might be the D (5 bases). The CDR3 has 14 amino acids. Germline CDR1 and CDR2: KGHDR and SFDVKD. Trimming removed 1 base at V and 7 bases at J, with 12 bases between. CDR3 residues: CATSDFSRAGGYTF. The CDR3 nucleotides read TGTGCCACCAGTGATTTTAGCAGGGCCGGTGGCTACACCTTC.

The chain links TRBV29-1 to TRBJ2-7, with 9 bases lining up with TRBD2. This CDR3 is built from 15 residues. V lost 2 bases, J lost 4 bases, and 9 bases stayed unmatched. CDR1 SQVTM and CDR2 ANQGSEA come from the germline V gene. The CDR3 spells CSVEWNGGRGYEQYF. The CDR3 DNA reads as TGCAGCGTTGAATGGAACGGCGGGAGGGGATACGAGCAGTACTTC.

This clonotype was detected a few times. This chain joins TRBV12-3 or TRBV12-4 and TRBJ2-5; D perhaps matches TRBD1 (6 bases). Between the trimmed V and J ends, which lost 8 bases and 5 bases, there was a span of 12 bases. The CDR3 runs 12 residues. The CDR3: CASGIRGETQYF. The CDR3 DNA reads TGTGCCAGCGGGATTAGGGGGGAGACCCAGTACTTC.

The chain has TRBV14 and TRBJ2-7, with 8 bases identical to TRBD2. Germline loops: CDR1 SGHDN, CDR2 FVKESK. The CDR3 runs to 15 residues. The V segment lost 4 bases and the J segment 6 bases; nucleotides outside the gene matches: 11. The chain's CDR3 is CASSPTGTRSREQYF. In nucleotides, the CDR3 is TGTGCCAGCAGCCCTACCGGGACTAGATCTCGCGAGCAGTACTTC.

This clonotype was counted between two and nine times. The chain links TRBV18 to TRBJ1-5; 7 positions agree with TRBD1. CDR1 KGHSH and CDR2 LQKENI come from the germline V gene. V shed 4 bases, J shed 3 bases, and the junction held 6 bases outside the gene matches. The length of the CDR3 is 15 residues. The CDR3 here is CASSQNQGDNQPQHF. Here the CDR3 DNA reads TGTGCCAGCTCACAGAACCAGGGGGACAATCAGCCCCAGCATTTT.

This clonotype was counted only a few times. The chain joins TRBV4-1 to TRBJ2-7; possibly TRBD1 for D (5 bases). This CDR3 comprises 13 residues. Germline V gene lookup returns CDR1 MGHRA and CDR2 YSYEKL. V was pared by 4 bases and J by 5 bases, with 12 bases between. The CDR3 region is CASSRPPGNEQYF. In DNA, the CDR3 is TGCGCCAGCAGCCGACCGCCAGGGAACGAGCAGTACTTC.

This clonotype was seen only a few times. The V call is TRBV4-2, the J call TRBJ2-1; D gene unclear. Germline loops: CDR1 LGHNA, CDR2 YNFKEQ. The CDR3 consists of 13 residues. V shed 0 bases and J shed 9 bases, with 9 bases lying between them. CDR3 in amino acids: CASSQDRPREQFF. The CDR3 nucleotides are TGTGCCAGCAGCCAAGATAGGCCCCGTGAGCAGTTCTTC.